The 15 T cell receptor beta chains below were found in one sample sequenced in a study of radiotherapy plus CTLA-4 blockade in lung cancer. Generated by immunoSEQ multiplex PCR, the TCRdb table keeps only in-frame clones and is missing some. The sample gives around 78,000 clones, roughly 79% of which show up once; around 4% is in the top ten. The specimen comprised peripheral blood, sampled from a patient treated with radiotherapy plus ipilimumab. The receptor source for this set is a human donor with non-small cell lung cancer who had a partial response to radiotherapy plus ipilimumab. Some clones in this sample may be carry-over from other donors' samples.

V usage is TRBV6-6 and J usage is TRBJ1-2; no clear D. The V gene lost 2 bases and the J gene lost 1 base, with 11 bases spanning the gap. Germline lookup yields CDR1 MNHNY and CDR2 SVGAGI (reference sequence). CDR3 length: 15 amino acids. CDR3 in amino acids: CASSYESHRNYGYTF. CDR3 DNA: TGTGCCAGCAGTTACGAATCACACCGTAACTATGGCTACACCTTC.

The V and J genes are TRBV5-1 and TRBJ2-5, with D unresolved. V was cut by 0 bases and J by 2 bases, with 5 bases left in between. Looked up from germline, CDR1 is SGHRS and CDR2 is YFSETQ. This CDR3 comprises 13 residues. CDR3 bases: TGCGCCAGCAGCTTGGGACAACAAGAGACCCAGTACTTC. It is translated as CASSLGQQETQYF.

The chain combines TRBV6-1 with TRBJ2-1, with 9 bases lining up with TRBD2. Germline CDR1 is MNHNS and CDR2 is SASEGT. CDR3 length: 15 amino acids. The V gene end was trimmed by 7 bases and the J gene end by 0 bases; junction bases not matched to a gene: 4. The CDR3, as DNA: TGTGCCAGCATTATGACTAGCGGCTCCTACAATGAGCAGTTCTTC. It encodes CASIMTSGSYNEQFF.

The V and J genes are TRBV10-1 and TRBJ2-5; 8 positions match TRBD2. The DNA matches TRBJ2-7 better at its end, which makes the J call doubtful. This CDR3 comprises 13 residues. The germline V gene encodes CDR1 WNHNN and CDR2 SYGVQD (reference sequence). In DNA form, the CDR3 reads TGCGCCAGCAGTAGGGGACTAGAATTCGAGCAGTACTTC. As protein: CASSRGLEFEQYF.

The J gene is TRBJ2-3, the V gene TRBV9; tentatively, D is TRBD2 (7 bases). Trimming took 0 bases from V and 2 from J, leaving 22 bases between them. Germline V gene data show CDR1 as SGDLS and CDR2 as YYNGEE. The length of the CDR3 is 19 residues. The chain's CDR3 is CASSVADPRRGGFTDTQYF. DNA for the CDR3: TGTGCCAGCAGCGTAGCGGACCCCAGGAGGGGGGGATTCACAGATACGCAGTATTTT.

The rearrangement uses TRBV7-8 and TRBJ2-7; TRBD2 matches at 14 bases. Looked up from germline, CDR1 is SGHVS and CDR2 is FQNEAQ. CDR3 size: 17 residues. The ends lost 5 bases at V and 0 bases at J; junction bases unmatched: 6. The CDR3 coding sequence is TGTGCCAGCAGCCAAGGGACTAGCGGGAGAATCTCCTACGAGCAGTACTTC. Its protein product is CASSQGTSGRISYEQYF.

Written as DNA, the CDR3 is TGTGCCAGCAGTGTGGGGGACAGGCTCAACGAGCAGTACTTC. This encodes CASSVGDRLNEQYF. The chain employs TRBV6-5 and TRBJ2-7, with 8 bases that match TRBD1. With 5 bases clipped from V and 5 bases from J, the junction kept 8 bases outside the gene matches. There are 14 residues in the CDR3. CDR1 is MNHEY and CDR2 is SVGAGI in the germline V gene.

The rearrangement uses TRBV6-1 and TRBJ1-6; 10 bases map to TRBD1. CDR3 length: 15 residues. V shed 5 bases, J shed 12 bases, and the junction held 10 bases outside the gene matches. Germline lookup yields CDR1 MNHNS and CDR2 SASEGT. The CDR3 spells CASSFAGTGDRPLHF. In DNA form, the CDR3 reads TGTGCCAGCAGTTTCGCCGGGACAGGGGATCGACCCCTCCACTTT.

The chain carries TRBV7-6 and TRBJ2-7; TRBD1 might be the D (7 bases). CDR1 is SGHVS and CDR2 is FNYEAQ in the germline V gene. The V and J ends lost 5 bases and 3 bases respectively, with 17 bases between them. The CDR3 contains 15 residues. This CDR3 reads CASSQPGQGGYEQYF. In DNA form, the CDR3 reads TGTGCCAGCAGCCAACCGGGGCAGGGGGGCTACGAGCAGTACTTC.

This clone appeared a few times. The V gene is TRBV28, the J gene TRBJ2-7; TRBD1 matches 10 bases. There are 15 residues in the CDR3. CDR1 is MDHEN, CDR2 SYDVKM, per germline. Losses at the gene ends were 5 bases for V and 6 bases for J; bases not matched to a gene: 10. As DNA, the CDR3 is TGTGCCAGCAGTCCACGGGGGACAGGGGCCCGCGAGCAGTACTTC. This encodes CASSPRGTGAREQYF.

The rearrangement links TRBV5-1 to TRBJ2-5; 10 bases agree with TRBD2. The germline CDR1 and CDR2 sequences are SGHRS and YFSETQ. J lost 1 base, V lost 0 bases, and 3 bases had no gene match. The CDR3 has 16 residues. The CDR3 DNA sequence: TGCGCCAGCAGCTTGGGGCTAGCGGGGGCCCAAGAGACCCAGTACTTC. This translates into CASSLGLAGAQETQYF. The full variable domain, with the rest looked up from reference TRBV5-1 and TRBJ2-5, is KAGVTQTPRYLIKTRGQQVTLSCSPISGHRSVSWYQQTPGQGLQFLFEYFSETQRNKGNFPGRFSGRQFSNSRSEMNVSTLELGDSALYLCASSLGLAGAQETQYFGPGTRLLVL.

This clone was detected only once. The J gene is TRBJ2-7, the V gene TRBV9; TRBD1 might be the D (6 bases). The CDR3 runs 16 residues. Trimming removed 0 bases at V and 2 bases at J, with 15 bases between. Germline loops: CDR1 SGDLS, CDR2 YYNGEE. Here the CDR3 DNA reads TGTGCCAGCAGCGTAGATTCGGGACAAGCAACCTACGAGCAGTACTTC. Its translation is CASSVDSGQATYEQYF.

The chain combines TRBV6-1 with TRBJ2-3; maybe TRBD2 (5 bases). The germline V and J ends were trimmed by 4 bases and 2 bases, with 16 bases remaining between them. The CDR3 is 16 residues long. Germline CDR1 reads MNHNS; CDR2 reads SASEGT. DNA of the CDR3: TGTGCCAGCAGTGTCTACCTAGCCCCACTCACAGATACGCAGTATTTT. It is translated as CASSVYLAPLTDTQYF.

This clone was seen just once. The chain couples TRBV4-3 to TRBJ2-7; weak D call: TRBD2 (6 bases). Germline values: CDR1 LGHNA, CDR2 YSLEER. V shed 4 bases and J shed 2 bases, with 18 bases lying between them. The CDR3 totals 16 residues. CDR3 protein: CASSLSTPGEAYEQYF. The CDR3 region has the DNA TGCGCCAGCAGCCTCTCTACTCCGGGAGAAGCCTACGAGCAGTACTTC.

The V and J genes are TRBV7-4 and TRBJ2-5; 8 bases map to TRBD2. CDR1 is SGHVT and CDR2 is SQSDAQ in the germline V gene. V lost 5 bases to trimming and J lost 2 bases; unmatched junction nucleotides: 10. CDR3 length: 16 amino acids. CDR3 sequence (DNA): TGTGCCAGCAGCCACCGCGGACTAGCCCTGCAAGAGACCCAGTACTTC. Its translation: CASSHRGLALQETQYF.